The entry that follows covers one T cell receptor (beta chain) sequence. Sequencing was performed with immunoSEQ multiplex PCR; in TCRdb, only in-frame clones are kept and a portion is missing. The repertoire holds around 250,000 clones, with roughly 85% as singletons. V was pared by 5 bases and J by 4 bases, with 11 bases between. This CDR3 has 13 amino acids. Germline V gene data show CDR1 as SNHLY and CDR2 as FYNNEI. The data are from a study of blood T cell repertoires in COVID-19. Study in general: From T cells, B-cell-depleted T cells, or PBMCs came the material, which was cDNA or gDNA.

Input material: PBMCs or T cells enriched from blood (not recorded which). The chain combines TRBV2 with TRBJ2-5; tentative D call: TRBD1 (6 bases). The receptor's source is a woman aged 45-65 years who had recovered from COVID-19. The CDR3: CASSYQGSETQYF. CDR3 nucleotide sequence: TGTGCCAGCAGTTATCAGGGGTCAGAGACCCAGTACTTC.